These 9 T cell receptor beta chains were sequenced from one sample in a study of blood T cells in healthy people across ages. Alongside a J-beta primer mix, a sample-barcoded 5' primer served in a second PCR lasting roughly 6 to 11 cycles. Each CDR3 protein gets one entry after TCRdb re-called the 5' RACE reads with MiXCR. This sample has some 1.6 million distinct CDR3 sequences, with 30% to 40% found just once. Sequencing was done on a sample of blood. The receptors derive from a woman aged 25 to 39 in good health.

The table lists this clonotype with many counts. This rearrangement joins TRBV7-2 to TRBJ1-4; 9 nucleotides align to TRBD1. After removal of 4 bases from V and 7 bases from J, the junction contained 4 bases not matched to a gene. CDR1 is SGHTA and CDR2 is FQGNSA in the germline V gene. This CDR3 has 14 amino acids. This CDR3 is CASSYRDRAEKLFF. The CDR3 DNA is TGTGCCAGCAGCTACCGGGACAGGGCTGAAAAACTGTTTTTT.

This clonotype was seen a few times. CDR3 nucleotides: TGTGCCAGCAGCCCCCAAGGGAACACCCTCGAGCAGTACTTC. Translating gives CASSPQGNTLEQYF. The V gene is TRBV28, the J gene TRBJ2-7; D unclear. The CDR3 extends over 14 amino acids. Germline V gene data show CDR1 as MDHEN and CDR2 as SYDVKM. V was pared by 6 bases and J by 6 bases, with 18 bases between.

This clonotype was seen ten or more times. The V call is TRBV7-3, the J call TRBJ2-3, with 9 positions matching TRBD2. The germline gives CDR1 SGHTA, CDR2 FQGTGA. CDR3 length equals 14 residues. The ends lost 5 bases at V and 3 bases at J; junction bases unmatched: 3. As DNA, the CDR3 is TGTGCCAGCAGCCCGACTAGCGGTACAGATACGCAGTATTTT. This encodes CASSPTSGTDTQYF.

This sequence joins TRBV6-6 and TRBJ1-2, with a possible D match to TRBD1 (5 bases). Germline V gene sequence: CDR1 MNHNY, CDR2 SVGAGI (reference sequence). The V end lost 2 bases, the J end lost 6 bases, and 13 bases lay between the germline ends. The CDR3 runs to 14 residues. This CDR3 is CASSYTDSADGYTF. CDR3 DNA sequence: TGTGCCAGCAGTTACACTGACAGCGCTGATGGCTACACCTTC.

This chain links TRBV7-9 with TRBJ2-5; 15 nucleotides line up with TRBD2. There are 16 residues in the CDR3. CDR1 and CDR2 (germline): SEHNR, FQNEAQ (reference sequence). V dropped 4 bases and J dropped 5; count of bases not matched to a gene: 5. For the CDR3, the DNA is TGTGCCAGCAGCTACGGACTAGCGGGGGGGCTTGAGACCCAGTACTTC. Translated, it gives CASSYGLAGGLETQYF. The whole variable domain, filled in from reference TRBV7-9 and TRBJ2-5, reads DTGVSQNPRHKITKRGQNVTFRCDPISEHNRLYWYRQTLGQGPEFLTYFQNEAQLEKSRLLSDRFSAERPKGSFSTLEIQRTEQGDSAMYLCASSYGLAGGLETQYFGPGTRLLVL.

On this clonotype itself: An end of the junction does not agree with germline; a read error may underlie this. The chain links TRBV27 to TRBJ1-5; a weak D match, TRBD1 (5 bases). Per germline, CDR1 MNHEY and CDR2 SMNVEV (reference sequence). CDR3 size: 15 residues. The DNA for the CDR3 is TGTGCCAACAGTTTTATTGGGGGAGGCAATCAGCCCCAGCATTTT. It specifies CANSFIGGGNQPQHF.

V gene TRBV30 combines with J gene TRBJ1-5; 8 bases match TRBD1. The V and J ends lost 1 base and 2 bases, in that order; junction bases with no gene match: 1. Germline V gene sequence: CDR1 GTSNPN, CDR2 SVGIG (reference sequence). The CDR3 covers 14 residues. CDR3: CAWSAGQGNQPQHF. The CDR3 nucleotides read TGTGCCTGGAGTGCGGGACAGGGCAATCAGCCCCAGCATTTT.

The gene calls are TRBV7-3 and TRBJ1-1, with D tentatively TRBD1 (5 bases). There are 15 residues in the CDR3. Germline V gene sequence: CDR1 SGHTA, CDR2 FQGTGA. V was shortened by 5 bases and J by 1 base, with 14 bases between the two germline ends. The CDR3 region has the DNA TGTGCCAGCAGCCCGACCAGGGATCGGAACACTGAAGCTTTCTTT. This codes for CASSPTRDRNTEAFF.

This clonotype was observed a few times. The rearrangement uses TRBV7-9 and TRBJ2-7; TRBD1 matches 7 bases. V lost 0 bases, J lost 3 bases, and 11 bases stayed unmatched. This CDR3 contains 17 residues. Germline CDR1 SEHNR, CDR2 FQNEAQ (reference sequence). The CDR3 region is CASSLASLGQGVYEQYF. In DNA, the CDR3 is TGTGCCAGCAGCTTAGCTAGTCTGGGGCAGGGGGTCTACGAGCAGTACTTC.